The following is a TCR beta chain sequence with its context. What it binds is not known. Clones were read by immunoSEQ multiplex PCR, and TCRdb kept only the in-frame ones, dropping some. The sample holds roughly 300,000 clones, about nine tenths seen once. This specimen belongs to a study of cytomegalovirus exposure and HLA in healthy donors. Findings and limits, study-wide: Listed as cytomegalovirus-associated were about 160 TCR beta chains. There were a few CMV-associated chains whose specificity for CMV antigens was confirmed in vitro.

V lost 8 bases, J lost 9 bases, and 13 bases lay in between. The CDR3 loop spans 12 amino acids. Germline V gives CDR1 MNHEY, CDR2 SVGAGI. This clonotype was obtained from a young woman in good health and CMV-seropositive. The chain carries TRBV6-5 and TRBJ2-2; D is uncertain. Sequencing used PBMCs. DNA for the CDR3: TGTGCCAGCGCTTCCGTCGGGTGGGAGCTGTTTTTT. Translating it yields CASASVGWELFF.